What follows are 16 T cell receptor beta chains derived from one specimen sequenced in a study of T cell clones after liver transplantation. Assay used: immunoSEQ multiplex PCR; TCRdb lists only in-frame clones, some missing. This repertoire shows about 51,000 clones, around 85% found once; its top ten account for around an eighth. The source was CD8+ T cells from blood, collected 12 months after liver transplant. These receptors originate from a human patient who received a liver transplant. Some T cells may be supplied by the graft donor.

Only a few counts were recorded for this clone. The chain uses TRBV11-2 and TRBJ1-4; 8 bases match TRBD1. Germline trimming cut 0 bases from V and 3 bases from J; bases unmatched to any gene: 3. This CDR3 has 16 amino acids. CDR1 and CDR2 (germline): SGHAT, FQNNGV. CDR3 sequence (DNA): TGTGCCAGCAGCTTAGAGGACAGGGAAGCTAATGAAAAACTGTTTTTT. It codes for CASSLEDREANEKLFF.

The chain combines TRBV2 with TRBJ1-1; D call uncertain. V lost 4 bases to trimming and J lost 5 bases, with 8 bases between them. The CDR3 covers 12 residues. The germline V gene has CDR1 SNHLY and CDR2 FYNNEI. The CDR3 region has the DNA TGTGCCAGCAGTGTGAGGCGGACTGAAGCTTTCTTT. It encodes CASSVRRTEAFF. Using reference TRBV2 and TRBJ1-1 for the parts outside the CDR3, the full variable domain is EPEVTQTPSHQVTQMGQEVILRCVPISNHLYFYWYRQILGQKVEFLVSFYNNEISEKSEIFDDQFSVERPDGSNFTLKIRSTKLEDSAMYFCASSVRRTEAFFGQGTRLTVV.

CDR3 coding DNA: TGCGCCAGCAGCCAAGATGAGTATGAGCAGTTCTTC. It specifies CASSQDEYEQFF. The J gene is TRBJ2-1, the V gene TRBV4-1; D gene ambiguous. The germline gives CDR1 MGHRA, CDR2 YSYEKL. V was shortened by 0 bases and J by 8 bases, with 5 bases between the two germline ends. CDR3 length: 12 residues.

The J gene is TRBJ2-7, the V gene TRBV4-1, with 9 bases matching TRBD1. The V gene end was trimmed by 4 bases and the J gene end by 7 bases; junction bases not matched to a gene: 11. The CDR3 runs to 15 residues. The germline gives CDR1 MGHRA, CDR2 YSYEKL. The CDR3 DNA sequence: TGCGCCAGCAGCCCCCAACAGGGGGCCCCCGGGGAGCAGTACTTC. This gives the protein CASSPQQGAPGEQYF.

The CDR3 protein is CASSSGRGHLNTGELFF. The CDR3, as DNA: TGTGCCAGCAGCTCTGGCAGGGGGCACCTGAACACCGGGGAGCTGTTTTTT. The V gene is TRBV5-4, the J gene TRBJ2-2, with TRBD1 matching 8 bases. The CDR3 consists of 17 residues. The ends lost 3 bases at V and 1 base at J; junction bases unmatched: 8. The germline V gene encodes CDR1 SGHNT and CDR2 YYREEE (reference sequence).

The V and J genes are TRBV29-1 and TRBJ2-1; D is undetermined. Germline lookup yields CDR1 SQVTM and CDR2 ANQGSEA. Trimming shortened V by 4 bases and J by 7 bases, and 5 bases separated the two germline ends. The CDR3 is made up of 10 amino acids. CDR3 bases: TGCAGCGTTGTCGGTAATGAGCAGTTCTTC. Amino acid sequence: CSVVGNEQFF.

The chain joins TRBV11-3 to TRBJ2-5; a possible D gene is TRBD1 (5 bases). Germline CDR1 SGHNT, CDR2 YENEEA. There are 15 residues in the CDR3. V was clipped by 4 bases and J by 1 base, with 13 bases between them. The CDR3 sequence is CASSSNPDSQETQYF. CDR3 bases: TGTGCCAGCAGCTCGAACCCCGACAGCCAAGAGACCCAGTACTTC.

V usage is TRBV28 and J usage is TRBJ2-7; perhaps TRBD1 as D (7 bases). The CDR3 consists of 14 residues. Trimming removed 3 bases at V and 5 bases at J, with 14 bases between. The V gene's germline CDR1 is MDHEN and CDR2 SYDVKM. The CDR3 coding sequence is TGTGCCAGCAGTTTCGGGCAGGGGGGAAACGAGCAGTACTTC. The encoded protein is CASSFGQGGNEQYF.

This chain uses TRBV4-3 with TRBJ2-5, with D possibly matching TRBD2 (7 bases). Trimming cost V 0 bases and J 3 bases, with 17 bases left between them. CDR1 and CDR2 from the germline V gene are LGHNA and YSLEER. The CDR3 length is 17 residues. The CDR3, as DNA: TGCGCCAGCAGCCAAGAGTTGCGGGAGAAGGGGGAAGAGACCCAGTACTTC. Its translation: CASSQELREKGEETQYF.

CDR3 residues: CTSSQDWGGGPSGELFF. As DNA, the CDR3 is TGCACCAGCAGCCAAGATTGGGGGGGCGGTCCTTCGGGAGAGCTGTTTTTT. This chain uses TRBV1 with TRBJ2-2; the tabulated D call, TRBD2, remains unverified against the DNA. TRBV1 is recorded as a pseudogene. This CDR3 comprises 17 residues.

This rearrangement joins TRBV19 to TRBJ2-1; 7 nucleotides align to TRBD2. V lost 1 base and J lost 3; bases outside the gene matches: 9. The germline CDR1 and CDR2 sequences are LNHDA and SQIVND (reference sequence). The CDR3 is 17 residues long. The CDR3 nucleotides are TGTGCCAGTAGTATAGGAGTCGGTCTAGCGGTCTACAATGAGCAGTTCTTC. It is translated as CASSIGVGLAVYNEQFF.

This clone was seen a few times. CDR3 coding DNA: TGCGCCAGCAGCCAAGATCGATGGGGTACAAGCACTGAAGCTTTCTTT. Amino acid sequence: CASSQDRWGTSTEAFF. V is TRBV4-3 and J is TRBJ1-1; D unresolved. Germline lookup yields CDR1 LGHNA and CDR2 YSLEER. The CDR3 covers 16 residues. The V end was cut by 0 bases, the J end by 4 bases, with 15 bases between.

This chain joins TRBV27 and TRBJ2-7, with D unclear. Germline-derived CDR1 and CDR2 are MNHEY and SMNVEV (reference sequence). CDR3 size: 11 residues. Trimming took off 5 bases at V and 2 bases at J, with 4 bases between the two ends. CDR3 region: CASSTTYEQYF. The CDR3 bases are TGTGCCAGCAGTACCACCTACGAGCAGTACTTC.

This clone showed up just once. The chain joins TRBV4-1 to TRBJ1-2; D uncertain. The CDR3 runs to 16 residues. Germline CDR1 and CDR2: MGHRA and YSYEKL. V lost 0 bases and J 4 bases, leaving 15 bases between the germline ends. The CDR3 sequence: CASSQDGNGPGYGYTF. DNA of the CDR3: TGCGCCAGCAGCCAAGACGGGAACGGGCCGGGCTATGGCTACACCTTC.

This clone was seen just once. The chain uses TRBV18 and TRBJ2-1; TRBD1 matches 7 bases. The CDR3 covers 17 residues. Looked up from germline, CDR1 is KGHSH and CDR2 is LQKENI. The V segment lost 8 bases and the J segment 0 bases; nucleotides outside the gene matches: 13. The CDR3 loop is CASRLDRAASSYNEQFF. DNA of the CDR3: TGTGCCAGCAGGCTTGACAGGGCGGCGAGCTCCTACAATGAGCAGTTCTTC.

This clone was recorded a few times. CDR3 in DNA: TGTGCCAGCAGTTACGACTACTCCTACGAGCAGTACTTC. It encodes CASSYDYSYEQYF. This chain links TRBV6-5 with TRBJ2-7, with D possibly matching TRBD2 (5 bases). With 2 bases removed from V and 0 bases from J, the gap between germline ends came to 5 bases. Germline V gives CDR1 MNHEY, CDR2 SVGAGI. This CDR3 has 13 amino acids.